A selection of T cell receptor beta chains follows, all from one sample in a study of response to subunit inactivated influenza vaccine. From the RT-PCR reads, TCRdb called clonotypes with MiXCR, one entry per CDR3 protein. The sample lists over 800,000 distinct CDR3 sequences, 21% occurring once. The sequencing here drew on PBMCs from blood, taken around 5 days after vaccination. The source of these receptors is a man aged 50 or older who received an inactivated influenza vaccine. Each CDR3 is given with its conserved first and last residue. D genes are given only for firm matches. Rows give clone size only sometimes, using once, few, many, or a class for an expanded clone.

j_call clone_size cdr3_length v_call d_call cdr3_aa cdr3_nt
TRBJ2-5 - 14 TRBV12-3/TRBV12-4 - CASSFYGSRETQYF TGTGCCAGCAGTTTCTACGGGTCAAGAGAGACCCAGTACTTC
TRBJ2-1 few 16 TRBV7-8 - CASSPRTNAGYNEQFF TGTGCCAGCAGCCCCAGGACAAATGCTGGGTACAATGAGCAGTTCTTC
TRBJ2-1 - 13 TRBV20-1 - CSARYGRYNEQFF TGCAGTGCTAGATATGGCCGTTACAATGAGCAGTTCTTC
TRBJ1-1 many 15 TRBV5-1 TRBD1 CASSLGDRGRTEAFF TGCGCCAGCAGCTTGGGGGACAGGGGCAGGACTGAAGCTTTCTTT
TRBJ2-2 - 14 TRBV28 - CASGGIASTGELFF TGTGCCAGCGGAGGCATAGCGTCCACCGGGGAGCTGTTTTTT
TRBJ2-3 - 15 TRBV10-3 TRBD2 CAISEREADFGTQYF TGTGCCATCAGTGAGCGGGAGGCCGATTTCGGTACGCAGTATTTT
TRBJ2-7 few 13 TRBV20-1 TRBD2 CSALTSGTYEQYF TGCAGTGCCCTGACTAGCGGTACCTACGAGCAGTACTTC
TRBJ2-3 - 17 TRBV9 - CASSPGVGVPSSDTQYF TGTGCCAGCAGCCCCGGGGTTGGGGTCCCCTCATCAGATACGCAGTATTTT
TRBJ2-1 - 16 TRBV24-1 TRBD1 CATSDRDRGAYNEQFF TGTGCCACCAGTGACAGGGACAGGGGGGCTTACAATGAGCAGTTCTTC
TRBJ2-7 many 16 TRBV11-2 TRBD2 CASSLYASGSSYEQYF TGTGCCAGCAGCTTATATGCTAGCGGGAGCTCCTACGAGCAGTACTTC
TRBJ1-2 - 12 TRBV29-1 TRBD1 CSVTQGAVGYTF TGCAGCGTAACACAGGGGGCCGTTGGCTACACCTTC
TRBJ1-2 - 19 TRBV28 - CASSLFSGLGSGGFYGYTF TGTGCCAGCAGTTTGTTTTCGGGTTTGGGATCCGGGGGCTTCTATGGCTACACCTTC
TRBJ2-4 - 15 TRBV12-3/TRBV12-4 TRBD2 CASSPRYGGRNIQYF TGTGCCAGCAGTCCCCGTTATGGCGGGAGAAACATTCAGTACTTC
TRBJ2-1 few 14 TRBV11-2 - CATRAQGLSNEQFF TGTGCCACCAGAGCTCAGGGTCTCTCAAATGAGCAGTTCTTC
TRBJ2-3 few 12 TRBV29-1 - CSVDRGSDTQYF TGCAGCGTCGACCGGGGGTCAGATACGCAGTATTTT
TRBJ2-5 - 13 TRBV3-1 TRBD1 CATGTGKWETQYF TGTGCCACAGGGACAGGGAAATGGGAGACCCAGTACTTC
TRBJ1-5 - 15 TRBV6-2/TRBV6-3 - CASSEGRVGNQPQHF TGTGCCAGCAGTGAGGGCAGGGTGGGCAATCAGCCCCAGCATTTT
TRBJ2-7 few 13 TRBV29-1 - CSVAGITNYEQYF TGCAGCGTTGCTGGGATCACAAACTACGAGCAGTACTTC
TRBJ1-2 - 12 TRBV5-5 - CASTRQNYGYTF TGTGCCAGCACACGACAGAACTATGGCTACACCTTC
TRBJ1-5 - 14 TRBV20-1 - CSAREGLRLQPQHF TGCAGTGCTAGAGAAGGCCTCCGTCTCCAGCCCCAGCATTTT
TRBJ1-2 - 11 TRBV5-6 - CASSDLRGYTF TGTGCCAGCAGCGACCTGCGTGGCTACACCTTC
TRBJ2-1 few 16 TRBV5-1 TRBD2 CASRSRTSGTLGEQFF TGCGCCAGCAGATCCCGGACTAGCGGGACGCTCGGTGAGCAGTTCTTC
TRBJ1-3 few 19 TRBV4-1 TRBD1 CASSRGTAYSRTSGNTIYF TGCGCCAGCAGCCGGGGGACAGCCTATTCCCGCACCTCTGGAAACACCATATATTTT
TRBJ2-7 - 14 TRBV7-2 - CASSLVRSSYEQYF TGTGCCAGCAGCTTAGTCAGGTCGTCCTACGAGCAGTACTTC